This TCR beta chain was found in a study of blood T cell repertoires in COVID-19. Study-wide background: Specimens from acute and convalescent COVID-19 originated in the United States, Italy and Spain. PBMCs, B-cell-depleted T cells, or T cells were the source of the cDNA or gDNA that made up the material.

As processed by the authors: Amplification from reference gene primers served as the basis for estimated nucleated cell counts. Sequencing used immunoSEQ multiplex PCR; TCRdb keeps in-frame clones, though not all of them. V and J calls and clone size follow that table, whereas D and trimming were derived from the DNA. The sample includes approximately 200,000 clones, around four fifths of them seen just once. Germline loops: CDR1 GTSNPN, CDR2 SVGIG (reference sequence). The germline V and J ends were trimmed by 4 bases and 5 bases, with 12 bases remaining between them. The CDR3 sequence is 14 residues long.

The material sequenced was peripheral blood. This clonotype originated in a human donor with acute or convalescent COVID-19. The donor label of this sample is uncertain. The chain employs TRBV30 and TRBJ1-6, with D possibly being TRBD1 (5 bases). The CDR3 nucleotides read TGTGCCTGGATAGCGGGACTGGATAATTCACCCCTCCACTTT. Protein product: CAWIAGLDNSPLHF.